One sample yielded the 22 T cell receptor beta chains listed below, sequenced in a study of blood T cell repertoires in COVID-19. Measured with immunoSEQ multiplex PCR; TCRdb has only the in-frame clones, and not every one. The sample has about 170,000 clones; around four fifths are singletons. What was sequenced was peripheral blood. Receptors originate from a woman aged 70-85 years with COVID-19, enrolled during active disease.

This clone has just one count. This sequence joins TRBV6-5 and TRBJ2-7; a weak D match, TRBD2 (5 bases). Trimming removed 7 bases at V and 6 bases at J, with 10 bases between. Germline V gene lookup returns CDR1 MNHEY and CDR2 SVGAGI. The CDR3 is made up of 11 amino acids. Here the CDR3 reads CASTRDSEQYF. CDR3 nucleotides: TGTGCCAGCACGAGGGATAGCGAGCAGTACTTC.

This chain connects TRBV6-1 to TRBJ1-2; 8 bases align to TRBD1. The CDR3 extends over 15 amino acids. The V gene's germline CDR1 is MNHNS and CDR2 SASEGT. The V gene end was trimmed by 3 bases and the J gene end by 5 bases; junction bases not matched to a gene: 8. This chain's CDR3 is CASSDWTGKGYGYTF. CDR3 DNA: TGTGCCAGCAGTGATTGGACAGGGAAAGGGTATGGCTACACCTTC.

The CDR3 DNA sequence: TGTGCCACCAGCAGAGTTTCGGGACAGGGGCCCCAAAACATTCAGTACTTC. It specifies CATSRVSGQGPQNIQYF. The chain uses TRBV15 and TRBJ2-4, with 10 bases lining up with TRBD1. The J segment lost 5 bases and the V segment lost 1 base, leaving 8 bases of the junction unmatched. The V gene's germline CDR1 is LNHNV and CDR2 YYDKDF (reference sequence). The CDR3 consists of 17 residues.

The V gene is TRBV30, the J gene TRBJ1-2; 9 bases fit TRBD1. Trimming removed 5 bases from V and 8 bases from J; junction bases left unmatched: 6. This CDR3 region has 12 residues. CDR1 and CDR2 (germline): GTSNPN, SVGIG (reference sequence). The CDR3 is CAWDEGTGGYTF. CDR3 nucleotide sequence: TGTGCCTGGGATGAAGGGACAGGGGGCTACACCTTC.

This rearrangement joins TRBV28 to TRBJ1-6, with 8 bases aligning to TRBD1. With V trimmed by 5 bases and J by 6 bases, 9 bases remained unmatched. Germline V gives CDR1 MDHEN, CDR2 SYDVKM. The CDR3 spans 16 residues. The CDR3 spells CASSPRGRDTNSPLHF. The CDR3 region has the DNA TGTGCCAGCAGTCCCAGGGGGCGCGATACTAATTCACCCCTCCACTTT. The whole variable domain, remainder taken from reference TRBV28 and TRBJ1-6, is DVKVTQSSRYLVKRTGEKVFLECVQDMDHENMFWYRQDPGLGLRLIYFSYDVKMKEKGDIPEGYSVSREKKERFSLILESASTNQTSMYLCASSPRGRDTNSPLHFGNGTRLTVT.

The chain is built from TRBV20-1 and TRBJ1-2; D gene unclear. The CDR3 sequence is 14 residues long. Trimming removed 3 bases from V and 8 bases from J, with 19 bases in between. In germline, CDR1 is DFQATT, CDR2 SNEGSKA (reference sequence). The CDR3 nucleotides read TGCAGTGCTAGTGAGAGCGGTCGGCCCGGCGGCTACACCTTC. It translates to CSASESGRPGGYTF.

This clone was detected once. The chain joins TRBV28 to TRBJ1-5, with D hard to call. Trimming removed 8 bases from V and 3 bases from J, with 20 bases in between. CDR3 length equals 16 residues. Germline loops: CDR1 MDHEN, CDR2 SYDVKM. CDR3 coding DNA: TGTGCCAGCTCCTTACTCACCGGTATTAACAATCAGCCCCAGCATTTT. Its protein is CASSLLTGINNQPQHF. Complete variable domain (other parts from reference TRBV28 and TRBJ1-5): DVKVTQSSRYLVKRTGEKVFLECVQDMDHENMFWYRQDPGLGLRLIYFSYDVKMKEKGDIPEGYSVSREKKERFSLILESASTNQTSMYLCASSLLTGINNQPQHFGDGTRLSIL.

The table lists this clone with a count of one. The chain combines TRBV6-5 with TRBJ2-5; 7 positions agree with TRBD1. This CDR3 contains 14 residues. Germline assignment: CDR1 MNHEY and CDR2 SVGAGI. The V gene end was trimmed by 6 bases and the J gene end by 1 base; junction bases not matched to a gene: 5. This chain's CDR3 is CASSLNRGQETQYF. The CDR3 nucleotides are TGTGCCAGCAGCCTTAACAGGGGCCAAGAGACCCAGTACTTC.

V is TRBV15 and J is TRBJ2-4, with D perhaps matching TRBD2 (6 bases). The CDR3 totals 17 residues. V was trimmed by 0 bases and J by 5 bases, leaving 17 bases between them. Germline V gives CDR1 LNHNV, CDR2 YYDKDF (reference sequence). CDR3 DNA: TGTGCCACCAGCAGAGATTTGGCGGGGAGAGGGGAAAACATTCAGTACTTC. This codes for CATSRDLAGRGENIQYF.

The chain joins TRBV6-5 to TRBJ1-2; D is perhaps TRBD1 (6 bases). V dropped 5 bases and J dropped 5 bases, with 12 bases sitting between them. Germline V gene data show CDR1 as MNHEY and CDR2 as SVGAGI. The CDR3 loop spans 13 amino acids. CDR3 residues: CASSRQVGYGYTF. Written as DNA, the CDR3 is TGTGCCAGCAGTAGACAGGTGGGGTATGGCTACACCTTC.

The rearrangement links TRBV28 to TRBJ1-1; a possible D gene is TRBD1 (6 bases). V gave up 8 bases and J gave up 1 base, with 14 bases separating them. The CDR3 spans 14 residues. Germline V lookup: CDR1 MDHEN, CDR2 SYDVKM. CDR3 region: CASRLGGQNTEAFF. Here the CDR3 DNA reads TGTGCCAGCCGTCTGGGGGGGCAGAACACTGAAGCTTTCTTT.

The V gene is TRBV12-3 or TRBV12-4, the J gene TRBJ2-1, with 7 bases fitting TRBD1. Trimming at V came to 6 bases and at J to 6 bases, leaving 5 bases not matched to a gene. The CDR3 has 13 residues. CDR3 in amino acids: CASSRGTVNEQFF. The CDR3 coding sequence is TGTGCCAGCAGCCGTGGGACAGTCAATGAGCAGTTCTTC.

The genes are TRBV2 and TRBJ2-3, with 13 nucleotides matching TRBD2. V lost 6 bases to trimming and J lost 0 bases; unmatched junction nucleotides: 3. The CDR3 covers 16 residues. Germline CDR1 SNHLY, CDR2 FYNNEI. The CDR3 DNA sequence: TGTGCCAGCAGGCGGACTAGCGGGGGTAGCACAGATACGCAGTATTTT. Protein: CASRRTSGGSTDTQYF.

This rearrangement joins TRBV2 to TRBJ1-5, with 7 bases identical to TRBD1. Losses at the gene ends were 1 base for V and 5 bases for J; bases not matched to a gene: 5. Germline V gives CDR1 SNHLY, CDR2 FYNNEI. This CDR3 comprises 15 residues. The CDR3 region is CASSEGTGYYQPQHF. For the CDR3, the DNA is TGTGCCAGCAGTGAAGGGACAGGATACTATCAGCCCCAGCATTTT.

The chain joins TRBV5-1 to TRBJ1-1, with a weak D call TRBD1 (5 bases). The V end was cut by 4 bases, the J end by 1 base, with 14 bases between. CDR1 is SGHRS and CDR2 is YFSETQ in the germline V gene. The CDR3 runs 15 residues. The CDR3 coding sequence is TGCGCCAGCAGCCTGCAGGGTGTTGGGAACACTGAAGCTTTCTTT. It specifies CASSLQGVGNTEAFF. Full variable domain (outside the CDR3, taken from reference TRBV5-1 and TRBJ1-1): KAGVTQTPRYLIKTRGQQVTLSCSPISGHRSVSWYQQTPGQGLQFLFEYFSETQRNKGNFPGRFSGRQFSNSRSEMNVSTLELGDSALYLCASSLQGVGNTEAFFGQGTRLTVV.

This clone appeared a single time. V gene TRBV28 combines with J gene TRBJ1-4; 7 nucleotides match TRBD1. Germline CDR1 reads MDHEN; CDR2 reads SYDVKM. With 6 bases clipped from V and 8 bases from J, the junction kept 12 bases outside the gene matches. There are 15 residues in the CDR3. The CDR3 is CASSITQGGSEKLFF. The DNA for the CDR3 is TGTGCCAGCAGCATTACCCAAGGGGGCTCGGAAAAACTGTTTTTT.

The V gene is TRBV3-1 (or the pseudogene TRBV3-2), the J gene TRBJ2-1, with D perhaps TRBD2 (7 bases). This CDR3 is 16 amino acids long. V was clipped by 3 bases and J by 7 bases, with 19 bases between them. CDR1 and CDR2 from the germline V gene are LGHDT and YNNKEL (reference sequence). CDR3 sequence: CASSHLGGAASNEQFF. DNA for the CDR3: TGTGCCAGCAGCCACTTGGGGGGGGCAGCGTCGAATGAGCAGTTCTTC.

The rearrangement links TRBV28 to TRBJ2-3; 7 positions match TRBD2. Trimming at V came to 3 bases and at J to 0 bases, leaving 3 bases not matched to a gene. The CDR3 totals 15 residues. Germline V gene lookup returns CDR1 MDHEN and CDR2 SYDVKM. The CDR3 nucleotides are TGTGCCAGCAGTTTTGGGAGGGCTAGCACAGATACGCAGTATTTT. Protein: CASSFGRASTDTQYF.

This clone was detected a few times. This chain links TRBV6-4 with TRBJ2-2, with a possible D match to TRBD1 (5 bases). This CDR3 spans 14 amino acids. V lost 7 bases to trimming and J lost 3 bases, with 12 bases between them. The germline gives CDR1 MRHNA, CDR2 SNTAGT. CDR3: CASTKTRDTGELFF. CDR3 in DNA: TGTGCCAGCACCAAAACCAGGGACACCGGGGAGCTGTTTTTT.

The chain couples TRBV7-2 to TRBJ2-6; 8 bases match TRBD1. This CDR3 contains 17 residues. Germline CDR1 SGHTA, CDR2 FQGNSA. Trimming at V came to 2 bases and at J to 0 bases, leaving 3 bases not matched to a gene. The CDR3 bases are TGTGCCAGCAGCTTAAGGACAGGGAGCTCTGGGGCCAACGTCCTGACTTTC. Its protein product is CASSLRTGSSGANVLTF.

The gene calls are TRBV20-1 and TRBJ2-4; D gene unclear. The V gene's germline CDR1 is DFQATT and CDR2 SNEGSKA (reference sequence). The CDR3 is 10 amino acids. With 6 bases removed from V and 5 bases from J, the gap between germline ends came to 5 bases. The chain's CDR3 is CSAGENIQYF. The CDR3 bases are TGCAGTGCCGGTGAAAACATTCAGTACTTC.

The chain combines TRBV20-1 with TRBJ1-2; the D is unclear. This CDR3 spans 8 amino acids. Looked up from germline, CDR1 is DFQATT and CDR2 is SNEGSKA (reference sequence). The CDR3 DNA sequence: TGCAGGGCTGAACACTACACCTTC. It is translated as CRAEHYTF.